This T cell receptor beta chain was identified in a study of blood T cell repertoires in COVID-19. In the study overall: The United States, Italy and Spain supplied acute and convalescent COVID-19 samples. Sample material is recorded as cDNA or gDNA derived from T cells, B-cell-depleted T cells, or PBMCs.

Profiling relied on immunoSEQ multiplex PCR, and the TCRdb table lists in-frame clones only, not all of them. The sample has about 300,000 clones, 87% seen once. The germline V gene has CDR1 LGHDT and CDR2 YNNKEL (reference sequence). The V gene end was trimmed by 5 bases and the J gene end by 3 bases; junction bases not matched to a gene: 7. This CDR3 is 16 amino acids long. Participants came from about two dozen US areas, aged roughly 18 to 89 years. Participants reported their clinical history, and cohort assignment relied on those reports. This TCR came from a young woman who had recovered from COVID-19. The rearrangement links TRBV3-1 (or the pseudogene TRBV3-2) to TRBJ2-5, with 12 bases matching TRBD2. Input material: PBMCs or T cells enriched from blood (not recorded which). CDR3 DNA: TGTGCCAGCAGCTCATCGGGACTAGCGGGCAAAGAGACCCAGTACTTC. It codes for CASSSSGLAGKETQYF.